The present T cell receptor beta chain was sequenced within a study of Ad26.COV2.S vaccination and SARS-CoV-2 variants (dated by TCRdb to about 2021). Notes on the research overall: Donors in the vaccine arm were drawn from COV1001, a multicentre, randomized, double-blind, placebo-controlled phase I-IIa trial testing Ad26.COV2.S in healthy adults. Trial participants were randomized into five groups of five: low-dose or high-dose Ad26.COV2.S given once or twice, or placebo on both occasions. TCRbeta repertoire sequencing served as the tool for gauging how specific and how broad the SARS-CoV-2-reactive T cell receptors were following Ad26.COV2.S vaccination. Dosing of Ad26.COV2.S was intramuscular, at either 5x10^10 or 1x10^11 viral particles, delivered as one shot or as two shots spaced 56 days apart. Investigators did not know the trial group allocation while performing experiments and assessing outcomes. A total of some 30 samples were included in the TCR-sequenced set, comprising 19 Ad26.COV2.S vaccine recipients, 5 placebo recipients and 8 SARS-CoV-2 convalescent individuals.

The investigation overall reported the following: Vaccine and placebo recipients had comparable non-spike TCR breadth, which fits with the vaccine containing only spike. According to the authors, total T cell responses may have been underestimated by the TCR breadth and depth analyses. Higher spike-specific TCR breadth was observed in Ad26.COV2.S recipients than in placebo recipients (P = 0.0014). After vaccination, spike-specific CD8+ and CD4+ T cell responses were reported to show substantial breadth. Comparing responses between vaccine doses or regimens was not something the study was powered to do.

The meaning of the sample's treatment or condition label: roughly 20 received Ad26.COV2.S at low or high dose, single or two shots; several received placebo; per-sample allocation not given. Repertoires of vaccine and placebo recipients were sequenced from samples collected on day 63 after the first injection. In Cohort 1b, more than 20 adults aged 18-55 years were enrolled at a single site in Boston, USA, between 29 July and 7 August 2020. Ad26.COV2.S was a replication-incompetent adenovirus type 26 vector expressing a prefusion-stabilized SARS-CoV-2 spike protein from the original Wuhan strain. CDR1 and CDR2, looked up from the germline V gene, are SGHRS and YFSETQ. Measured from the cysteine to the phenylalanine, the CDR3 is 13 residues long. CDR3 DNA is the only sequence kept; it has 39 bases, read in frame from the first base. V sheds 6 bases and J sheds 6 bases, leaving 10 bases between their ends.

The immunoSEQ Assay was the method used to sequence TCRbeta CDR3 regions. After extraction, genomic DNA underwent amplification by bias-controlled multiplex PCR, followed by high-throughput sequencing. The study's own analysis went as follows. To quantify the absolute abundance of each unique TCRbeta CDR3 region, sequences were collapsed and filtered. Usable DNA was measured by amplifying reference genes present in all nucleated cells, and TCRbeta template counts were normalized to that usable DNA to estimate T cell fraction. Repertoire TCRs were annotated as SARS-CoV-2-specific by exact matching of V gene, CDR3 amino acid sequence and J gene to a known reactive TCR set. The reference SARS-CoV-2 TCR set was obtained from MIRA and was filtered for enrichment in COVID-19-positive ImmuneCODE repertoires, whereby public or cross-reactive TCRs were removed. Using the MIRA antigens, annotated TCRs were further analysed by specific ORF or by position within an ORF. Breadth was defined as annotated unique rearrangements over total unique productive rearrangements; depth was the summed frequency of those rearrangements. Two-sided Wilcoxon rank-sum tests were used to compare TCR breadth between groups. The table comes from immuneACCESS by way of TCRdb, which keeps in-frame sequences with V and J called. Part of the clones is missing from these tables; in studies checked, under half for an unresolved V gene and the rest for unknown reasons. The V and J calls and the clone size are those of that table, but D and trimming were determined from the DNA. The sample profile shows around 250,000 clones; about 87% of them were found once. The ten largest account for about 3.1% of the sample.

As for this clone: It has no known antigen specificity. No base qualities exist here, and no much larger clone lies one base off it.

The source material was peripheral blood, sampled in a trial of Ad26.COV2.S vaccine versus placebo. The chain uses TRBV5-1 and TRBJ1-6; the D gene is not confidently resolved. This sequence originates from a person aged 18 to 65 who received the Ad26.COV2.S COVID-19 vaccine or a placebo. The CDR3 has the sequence CASKSRTNSPLHF. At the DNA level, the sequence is TGCGCCAGCAAAAGCAGGACTAATTCACCCCTCCACTTT.